This T cell receptor beta chain was obtained from a study of blood T cell repertoires in COVID-19. TCRdb's copy holds only in-frame clones and misses some; the assay was immunoSEQ multiplex PCR. The table shows around 150,000 clones, with around 81% occurring only once. The sequence derives from a man in his sixties with active or convalescent COVID-19. The specimen sequenced was peripheral blood.

The CDR3 DNA follows: TGTGCCAGCTCACCGACCGCGGGAGAGACCCAGTACTTC. Translated, it gives CASSPTAGETQYF. This sequence joins TRBV18 and TRBJ2-5, with D tentatively TRBD2 (5 bases). Trimming left V 3 bases short and J 4 bases short, with 9 bases between. Germline V lookup: CDR1 KGHSH, CDR2 LQKENI. This CDR3 contains 13 residues.